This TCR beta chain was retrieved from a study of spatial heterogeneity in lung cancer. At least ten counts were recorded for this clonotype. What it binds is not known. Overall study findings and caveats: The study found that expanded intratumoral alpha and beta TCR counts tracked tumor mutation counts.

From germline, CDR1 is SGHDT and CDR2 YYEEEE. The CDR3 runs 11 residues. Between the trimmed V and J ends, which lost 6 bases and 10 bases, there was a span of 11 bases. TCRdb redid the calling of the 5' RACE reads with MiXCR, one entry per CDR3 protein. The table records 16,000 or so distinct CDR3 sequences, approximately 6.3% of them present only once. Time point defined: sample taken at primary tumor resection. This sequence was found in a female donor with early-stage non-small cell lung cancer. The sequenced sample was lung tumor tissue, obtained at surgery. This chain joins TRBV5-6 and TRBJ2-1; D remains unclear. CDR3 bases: TGTGCCAGCACCAGTCTCCGAGAGCAGTTCTTC. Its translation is CASTSLREQFF.